Here is one T cell receptor beta chain with its context. These data come from a study of blood T cell repertoires in COVID-19. In the study's own analysis: Amplification of reference gene primers was used by the study to estimate nucleated cell counts. Clones were sequenced by immunoSEQ multiplex PCR, and TCRdb holds only the in-frame ones, with some missing. The DNA gave D and trimming, while V, J and clone size come from that table. Of 160,000 or so clones in the sample, approximately 91% were seen once. Trimming removed 4 bases at V and 5 bases at J, with 12 bases between. This CDR3 comprises 13 residues. Per germline, CDR1 PRHDT and CDR2 FYEKMQ (reference sequence).

The receptor was derived from an older woman with acute or convalescent COVID-19. This chain joins TRBV13 and TRBJ2-7, with D tentatively TRBD1 (6 bases). The sequencing sample was made of peripheral blood. The CDR3 here is CASSSHNRDEQYF. The DNA of the CDR3 is TGTGCCAGCAGCTCCCACAACAGGGACGAGCAGTACTTC.